This T cell receptor (beta chain) was captured by sequencing in a study of OX40 agonist ivuxolimab in advanced cancers. Study information: Mean age approximately 59 years, range roughly 20 to 85; 82.7% male.

Study findings and constraints: Clones of CD4+ and CD8+ blood T cells grew by week 6 at doses of 0.1 to 3.0 mg/kg.

This table comes from immunoSEQ multiplex PCR, and its TCRdb copy is limited to in-frame clones, with some not included. This sample has about 61,000 clones, with 86% found just once. As concerns this clone: Its antigen is not identified.

The germline gives CDR1 SEHNR, CDR2 FQNEAQ (reference sequence). Trimming shortened V by 7 bases and J by 6 bases, and 15 bases separated the two germline ends. The CDR3 length is 14 residues. V and J are TRBV7-9 and TRBJ1-4, with no clear D. The receptor was derived from an adult with an advanced solid tumor such as melanoma, head and neck, liver or kidney cancer. This specimen consisted of CD4+ or CD8+ T cells sorted from blood, obtained in a trial of the OX40 agonist ivuxolimab. The CDR3 sequence: CASTKRGTDEKLFF. The CDR3 DNA is TGTGCCAGCACCAAACGCGGAACCGATGAAAAACTGTTTTTT.